A single sample is the source of the 17 T cell receptor beta chains below, sequenced in a study of response to subunit inactivated influenza vaccine. TCRdb reprocessed the RT-PCR reads via MiXCR and lists one record per CDR3 protein. The data hold roughly 700,000 distinct CDR3 sequences, with about a sixth observed a single time. Here the sequenced sample was PBMCs from blood, taken less than 13 days after vaccination. The receptors were sampled from a man aged 50 or older who received an inactivated influenza vaccine.

This clonotype was seen ten or more times. The chain is built from TRBV20-1 and TRBJ2-7; the D gene is possibly TRBD1 (6 bases). Germline V gene data show CDR1 as DFQATT and CDR2 as SNEGSKA (reference sequence). V was shortened by 1 base and J by 1 base, with 8 bases between the two germline ends. The CDR3 contains 13 residues. The CDR3 protein is CSARVGGSYEQYF. CDR3 DNA: TGCAGTGCTAGAGTAGGGGGATCCTACGAGCAGTACTTC.

The J gene is TRBJ2-2, the V gene TRBV12-3 or TRBV12-4; D is unresolved. Trimming stripped 6 bases from V and 4 bases from J, with 9 bases between. The CDR3 consists of 13 residues. This CDR3 reads CASRELGTGELFF. CDR3 nucleotides: TGTGCCAGCAGGGAATTGGGCACCGGGGAGCTGTTTTTT.

V usage is TRBV4-1 and J usage is TRBJ2-1; 9 positions match TRBD2. V trimming: 1 base; J trimming: 10 bases; junction bases outside the gene matches: 5. Germline CDR1 and CDR2: MGHRA and YSYEKL. CDR3 length: 14 amino acids. Here the CDR3 reads CASSQVTSGLEQFF. CDR3 bases: TGCGCCAGCAGCCAAGTGACTAGCGGCCTCGAGCAGTTCTTC.

This clonotype came up a few times. The chain joins TRBV28 to TRBJ2-7; D remains unclear. V was cut by 7 bases and J by 3 bases, with 22 bases left in between. The CDR3 totals 16 residues. CDR1 is MDHEN and CDR2 is SYDVKM in the germline V gene. The CDR3 region is CASTPPGQLGGYEQYF. In DNA form, the CDR3 reads TGTGCCAGCACCCCCCCCGGCCAGCTGGGCGGCTACGAGCAGTACTTC. Combining the CDR3 with reference TRBV28 and TRBJ2-7 gives the whole variable domain DVKVTQSSRYLVKRTGEKVFLECVQDMDHENMFWYRQDPGLGLRLIYFSYDVKMKEKGDIPEGYSVSREKKERFSLILESASTNQTSMYLCASTPPGQLGGYEQYFGPGTRLTVT.

This chain connects TRBV28 to TRBJ2-2, with TRBD1 identical over 8 bases. The CDR3 is 15 residues long. Germline loops: CDR1 MDHEN, CDR2 SYDVKM. With V trimmed by 6 bases and J by 5 bases, 8 bases remained unmatched. In nucleotides, the CDR3 is TGTGCCAGCAGCACCCAGGGGGCACGAACCGGGGAGCTGTTTTTT. As protein: CASSTQGARTGELFF.

This clonotype has just a few counts. In nucleotides, the CDR3 is TGTGCCAGCAGTTTTTCAGGGGGCTCTAACTATGGCTACACCTTC. Encoded protein: CASSFSGGSNYGYTF. The gene calls are TRBV6-5 and TRBJ1-2, with 8 positions matching TRBD1. The germline V gene has CDR1 MNHEY and CDR2 SVGAGI. The CDR3 totals 15 residues. J was trimmed by 0 bases and V by 4 bases; bases with no gene match: 4.

This clonotype was recorded at least ten times. The chain employs TRBV9 and TRBJ2-2, with D possibly being TRBD2 (5 bases). The CDR3 consists of 13 residues. Germline V lookup: CDR1 SGDLS, CDR2 YYNGEE. The V end lost 5 bases, the J end lost 1 base, and 6 bases lay between the germline ends. The CDR3 spells CASSRENTGELFF. CDR3 coding DNA: TGTGCCAGCAGTCGGGAGAACACCGGGGAGCTGTTTTTT.

In DNA form, the CDR3 reads TGCGCCAGCAGCGGAACGGGGACTACCGATACGCAGTATTTT. This encodes CASSGTGTTDTQYF. V usage is TRBV5-1 and J usage is TRBJ2-3, with 7 bases that match TRBD2. There are 14 residues in the CDR3. With V trimmed by 4 bases and J by 6 bases, 8 bases remained unmatched. In germline, CDR1 is SGHRS, CDR2 YFSETQ.

This rearrangement joins TRBV28 to TRBJ2-3; 12 nucleotides line up with TRBD2. CDR1 MDHEN and CDR2 SYDVKM come from the germline V gene. CDR3 length: 18 amino acids. V gave up 3 bases and J gave up 5 bases; unmatched junction bases: 12. The CDR3 here is CASSFPALAGGRQDTQYF. Here the CDR3 DNA reads TGTGCCAGCAGTTTCCCCGCCCTAGCGGGGGGGCGTCAAGATACGCAGTATTTT.

In its sample, this clonotype was seen many times. The chain recombines TRBV5-1 with TRBJ2-1; the match to TRBD2 covers 15 bases. Germline V CDR1 and CDR2: SGHRS, YFSETQ. The V and J ends lost 1 base and 6 bases, in that order; junction bases with no gene match: 8. The CDR3 spans 18 residues. CDR3 coding DNA: TGCGCCAGCAGCTTGTCCCGGACTAGCGGGGGGGCCGGCAATGAGCAGTTCTTC. Encoded protein: CASSLSRTSGGAGNEQFF.

This clonotype appeared a single time. This chain uses TRBV24-1 with TRBJ2-1; 8 positions match TRBD1. This CDR3 spans 15 amino acids. Germline CDR1 KGHDR, CDR2 SFDVKD. Trimming took 4 bases from V and 5 from J; bases not matched to a gene: 6. The chain's CDR3 is CATSDRGRANNEQFF. The CDR3 bases are TGTGCCACCAGTGACAGGGGGCGGGCGAACAATGAGCAGTTCTTC.

This clonotype turned up a few times. This chain links TRBV29-1 with TRBJ1-2; D remains ambiguous. This CDR3 spans 13 amino acids. Germline V gene sequence: CDR1 SQVTM, CDR2 ANQGSEA. V dropped 3 bases and J dropped 4 bases, with 12 bases sitting between them. Written as DNA, the CDR3 is TGCAGCGTTGAGGTAACGCCGGGCTATGGCTACACCTTC. It translates to CSVEVTPGYGYTF.

Remarks on this clonotype: The junction differs from germline at one of its ends, possibly a read error. This chain joins TRBV12-3 or TRBV12-4 and TRBJ2-1; 7 bases are shared with TRBD2. There are 12 residues in the CDR3. The CDR3, as DNA: TGTGCCAGCAGTTTAGGACTAGCCCCATTTGGGTTC. It yields the protein CASSLGLAPFGF.

The chain couples TRBV12-3 or TRBV12-4 to TRBJ2-3; tentative D call: TRBD2 (6 bases). The V end lost 4 bases, the J end lost 6 bases, and 8 bases lay between the germline ends. The CDR3 runs 12 residues. The CDR3 DNA follows: TGTGCCAGCAGTTCGGGAGACGATACGCAGTATTTT. Amino acids: CASSSGDDTQYF.

This chain uses TRBV9 with TRBJ1-2, with D possibly TRBD1 on 5 matching bases. Between the trimmed V and J ends, which lost 0 bases and 4 bases, there was a span of 13 bases. The CDR3 is 15 residues long. The germline V gene has CDR1 SGDLS and CDR2 YYNGEE. CDR3 nucleotides: TGTGCCAGCAGCGTAGATACAGGAGGCTCCTATGGCTACACCTTC. Amino acids: CASSVDTGGSYGYTF.

The V and J genes are TRBV19 and TRBJ2-2, with 16 bases identical to TRBD2. Germline V gene lookup returns CDR1 LNHDA and CDR2 SQIVND (reference sequence). This CDR3 has 19 residues. Trimming removed 3 bases from V and 4 bases from J; junction bases left unmatched: 8. The CDR3 DNA follows: TGTGCCAGTAGTATCCAGGGACTAGCGGGGGGGCCCGGCACCGGGGAGCTGTTTTTT. The encoded protein is CASSIQGLAGGPGTGELFF.

This clonotype appeared many times. The gene calls are TRBV29-1 and TRBJ2-5; D tentatively reads TRBD1 or TRBD2 (5 bases each). Germline V gene data show CDR1 as SQVTM and CDR2 as ANQGSEA. The germline V and J ends were trimmed by 8 bases and 4 bases, with 20 bases remaining between them. This CDR3 region has 14 residues. Here the CDR3 DNA reads TGCAGCTTCGAGGGCTGGGGACGGGTAGAGACCCAGTACTTC. Translated, it gives CSFEGWGRVETQYF.